Sequencing of this T cell receptor beta chain was carried out in a study of OX40 agonist ivuxolimab in advanced cancers. Overall study: The study treated patients with ivuxolimab, an agonistic anti-OX40 (CD134) antibody.

Comment on this clone: Antigen specificity is unknown.

V lost 0 bases and J lost 4; bases outside the gene matches: 3. This CDR3 is 16 amino acids long. Germline-derived CDR1 and CDR2 are PRHDT and FYEKMQ (reference sequence). Drawing of blood for sampling happened at baseline, at cycle 4 day 1, and at cycle 7 day 1. The study, taken as a whole, reports: On average, CD8+ T cells showed a greater number of expanded clones than CD4+.

Profiled with immunoSEQ multiplex PCR; TCRdb holds only in-frame clones, not every one. The repertoire has about 46,000 clones, roughly 90% of them found once; the top ten carry 4.9%. V usage is TRBV13 and J usage is TRBJ2-2, with 9 bases that match TRBD2. The sample in question was CD4+ or CD8+ T cells sorted from blood, obtained in a trial of the OX40 agonist ivuxolimab. This clonotype originated in an adult with an advanced solid tumor such as melanoma, head and neck, liver or kidney cancer. The CDR3 region is CASSLGLSGGTGELFF. CDR3 coding DNA: TGTGCCAGCAGCTTAGGCCTTAGCGGGGGCACCGGGGAGCTGTTTTTT.